This T cell receptor (beta chain) emerged from a study of tumor-infiltrating lymphocytes in primary liver carcinoma (dated by TCRdb to between 2016 and 2019). Some background on the complete study: Of the five patients, three men and two women aged 30 to 69 years, four had hepatocellular carcinoma and one had combined HCC and intrahepatic cholangiocarcinoma. The five patients had tumors of stage T1-T3 N0M0, with maximum diameters ranging from roughly 4.2 to 10 cm. Roughly 3.5 to 7.13 million productive TCRbeta reads were obtained per sample, and no significant difference in read depth was found between tissue types. TCRbeta repertoire sequencing, expression microarrays and whole-exome sequencing were combined in the study across five regions of each liver tumor, with adjacent normal tissue and blood also included. A total of 35 or so specimens from 5 patients went through TCRbeta repertoire sequencing, namely 25 tumor regions, 5 adjacent noncancerous liver tissues and 5 peripheral blood samples. Technical replicate repertoires showed high reproducibility, with mean shared-clone rates approximately 0.89 and correlation coefficients above 0.95.

Total RNA and DNA were co-extracted from approximately 20-30 mg of bulk tissue with the AllPrep DNA/RNA mini kit, without cell sorting. Between November 2015 and 2016, 4 to 6 patients in China with histopathologically diagnosed primary liver carcinoma had surgical resection. At the time of sampling, the patients had chronic HBV infection and had not received any treatment. Pieces of fresh tumor and adjacent tissue were cut in half, with one half kept in RNAlater at -80 degrees C and the other half sent for histology. Notes on this clonotype: Its antigen has not been determined. A much larger clone differs by one base, so this may be a read error.

TCRbeta-specific cDNA was reverse-transcribed from about 520 ng total RNA using a constant-region primer and ProtoScript II reverse transcriptase. The TCRbeta libraries were prepared through three rounds of nested multiplex PCR following a slightly modified ARM-PCR procedure. Multiplex TRBV1-TRBV30 forward primers and a Cbeta reverse primer were used in the first two PCR rounds, each of which was run for around 10 cycles. Sample barcodes and Illumina adapters were attached in a final 25-cycle PCR using Deep VentR polymerase. Before sequencing, amplicons of 200-500 bp were purified from gel using a QIAquick gel extraction kit. TCRbeta amplicons were sequenced on an Illumina HiSeq 2500 with 250-bp paired-end reads. Per the source publication's procedure: To recover full CDR3 sequences, reads were quality-trimmed using Trimmomatic v0.33 and paired reads were then merged using FLASH v1.2.11. V, D and J germline segments were assigned to the rearranged TCRbeta sequences using MiGEC v1.2.1b. Clonotype statistics, along with Shannon-Wiener diversity indices, were calculated using VDJtools v1.0.0. To cut down on sampling bias, every analysis after diversity analysis relied on just the 250 most abundant clonotypes from each sample. The public reads were run again by TCRdb, first through fastp at Q25 and then through MiXCR, and only productive beta chains were kept. Each CDR3 protein appears once, grouped with its most common genes and DNA. TCRdb's processing, not the authors' own work, is the source of the V and J calls. This sample has around 120,000 distinct CDR3 sequences in its table, and 65% to 75% of those were observed once. The top ten clonotypes cover over 6.5% of the sample.

The CDR3, from cysteine to phenylalanine, totals 13 residues. Only the CDR3 portion is preserved as DNA: 39 bases, with reading frame beginning at the first base. In the germline V gene, CDR1 corresponds to SGHRS and CDR2 to YFSETQ. V loses 3 bases of germline sequence and J loses 7 bases, and the interval between the two ends is 13 bases. Study-wide findings and limitations: Consistent with antigen-driven expansion, pairs of tumor regions showed higher repertoire overlap (mean about 36%) than either tumor-adjacent pairs (about 17%) or tumor-blood pairs (roughly 15%). The top 250 clones made up a significantly larger repertoire fraction in tumors than in blood (p = 0.039). Because the samples were bulk and unsorted, CD4+ and CD8+ T cell repertoires could not be compared. Only the TCR beta chain was sequenced, so true repertoire diversity is likely underestimated because unpaired alpha chains were not captured. With just four to six patients in the study, the authors point out that the findings should be validated in a larger study.

The chain is assembled from TRBV5-1 and TRBJ1-2; TRBD1 might be the D gene, on 5 matching bases. The source is an older woman with primary liver carcinoma and hepatitis B virus infection. Material for sequencing was tumor-adjacent normal liver tissue. This receptor has the CDR3 CASSWDGESGYTF. The DNA is as follows: TGCGCCAGCAGCTGGGACGGTGAGAGTGGCTACACCTTC. Full variable domain (CDR3 extended with the reference TRBV5-1 and TRBJ1-2 proteins): KAGVTQTPRYLIKTRGQQVTLSCSPISGHRSVSWYQQTPGQGLQFLFEYFSETQRNKGNFPGRFSGRQFSNSRSEMNVSTLELGDSALYLCASSWDGESGYTFGSGTRLTVV.